This T cell receptor (beta chain) was sequenced for a study of OX40 agonist ivuxolimab in advanced cancers. Study information: Previous treatment with anti-PD-1, anti-PD-L1 or anti-CTLA-4 therapy was allowed; 35% to 50% had received some.

Autoimmune disease history or systemic immunosuppression disqualified patients. The table lists this clone with a few counts. The antigen remains unidentified. Assay: immunoSEQ multiplex PCR; the TCRdb copy retains only in-frame clones and omits some. The repertoire holds 70,000 to 95,000 clones, with about 94% as singletons. Study findings and constraints: Clones of CD4+ and CD8+ blood T cells grew by week 6 at doses of 0.1 to 3.0 mg/kg.

The CDR3 covers 13 residues. V lost 6 bases and J lost 6, with 17 bases in between. Germline loops: CDR1 GTSNPN, CDR2 SVGIG (reference sequence). Sequenced here: CD4+ or CD8+ T cells sorted from blood, sampled in a trial of the OX40 agonist ivuxolimab. This clonotype originated in an adult with an advanced solid tumor such as melanoma, head and neck, liver or kidney cancer. The V and J genes are TRBV30 and TRBJ1-1; D is perhaps TRBD1 (5 bases). The CDR3, as DNA: TGTGCCTGCCACCTGAGGAGGGACGCTGAAGCTTTCTTT. This codes for CACHLRRDAEAFF.